Listed below are T cell receptor beta chains from one sample, sequenced in a study of blood T cell repertoires in COVID-19. Profiled with immunoSEQ multiplex PCR; TCRdb holds only in-frame clones, not every one. The sample comprises roughly 140,000 clones, around 87% of which are singletons, and around 10% rests with the top ten. Sequencing was done on a sample of PBMCs or T cells enriched from blood (not recorded which). The receptors here all came from a man in his sixties who had recovered from COVID-19. Each CDR3 is given with its conserved first and last residue. Fields, in order: clone size, CDR3 length, J gene, V gene, D gene, CDR3 DNA, CDR3 protein. The D gene is left open where the match is weak. The size field is filled for only some rows; it gives once, few, many or a size class.

few	13	TRBJ2-7	TRBV2	-	TGTGCCAGCAGTACTCACTCCTCCTACGAGCAGTACTTC	CASSTHSSYEQYF
-	13	TRBJ1-5	TRBV2	-	TGTGCCATCTCCCGGCAGGGCAATCAGCCCCAGCATTTT	CAISRQGNQPQHF
-	15	TRBJ2-7	TRBV19	TRBD2	TGTGCCAGTAGTATCCTAGCGGGGAGCTCCTACGAGCAGTACTTC	CASSILAGSSYEQYF
once	14	TRBJ1-5	TRBV28	TRBD1	TGTGCCAGCAGTTCGACAGGGTCTTGGCAGCCCCAGCATTTT	CASSSTGSWQPQHF
-	16	TRBJ2-1	TRBV28	TRBD2	TGTGCCAGCAGTTTACCAGCGGGGGACCCTGGCGATGAGCAGTTCTTC	CASSLPAGDPGDEQFF
-	15	TRBJ2-1	TRBV9	-	TGTGCCAGCAGCGTAGGCGGGGCCCTCTACAATGAGCAGTTCTTC	CASSVGGALYNEQFF
-	15	TRBJ1-2	TRBV19	-	TGTGCCAGTAGCTCCCGGGGGAGGATACTCTATGGCTACACCTTC	CASSSRGRILYGYTF
few	12	TRBJ2-7	TRBV29-1	-	TGCAGCGCCCGACGGGGAGGTGACGAGCAGTACTTC	CSARRGGDEQYF
-	16	TRBJ1-1	TRBV5-4	-	TGTGCCAGCAGCTTGGAGCCCGGGAACATGAACACTGAAGCTTTCTTT	CASSLEPGNMNTEAFF
-	16	TRBJ2-3	TRBV18	-	TGTGCCAGCTCACCAGGCAGGGGCGCGAAGACAGATACGCAGTATTTT	CASSPGRGAKTDTQYF
-	13	TRBJ1-2	TRBV14	-	TGTGCCAGCAGCCAAGGGCAGGCCTATGGCTACACCTTC	CASSQGQAYGYTF
-	14	TRBJ1-2	TRBV27	TRBD1	TGTGCCAGCAGTTACTCAGGGGGCAACTATGGCTACACCTTC	CASSYSGGNYGYTF
once	13	TRBJ2-2	TRBV12-3/TRBV12-4	TRBD2	TGTGCCAGTAGCGGGGTGAACACCGGGGAGCTGTTTTTT	CASSGVNTGELFF
-	16	TRBJ1-5	TRBV7-8	-	TGTGCCAGCAGCTTCGAGTGGGGGGGCGCGGGACAGCCCCAGCATTTT	CASSFEWGGAGQPQHF
-	15	TRBJ1-6	TRBV5-4	TRBD1	TGTGCCAGCAGCTCCAGACAGGGGACTGATTCACCCCTCCACTTT	CASSSRQGTDSPLHF
-	16	TRBJ2-3	TRBV15	TRBD2	TGTGCCACCAGCCCTACGGGTGCGGGAGGCGGAGATACGCAGTATTTT	CATSPTGAGGGDTQYF
once	13	TRBJ1-5	TRBV2	-	TGTGCCAGCAGGGACAGACTCAATCAGCCCCAGCATTTT	CASRDRLNQPQHF
many	15	TRBJ2-3	TRBV2	-	TGTGCCAGCAGTGAAGTACGAGGCAGCACAGATACGCAGTATTTT	CASSEVRGSTDTQYF
once	13	TRBJ2-5	TRBV7-7	TRBD2	TGTGCCAGCAGCTCTAGCGGGGAAGAGACCCAGTACTTC	CASSSSGEETQYF
-	19	TRBJ2-3	TRBV9	-	TGTGCCAGCAGCGTAGAGTTGGGACTCATGGGCCTTAGCACAGATACGCAGTATTTT	CASSVELGLMGLSTDTQYF
once	13	TRBJ2-2	TRBV5-1	-	TGCGCCATCCATAACACCAACACCGGGGAGCTGTTTTTT	CAIHNTNTGELFF
-	13	TRBJ2-2	TRBV10-1	-	TGCGCCAGCAGAATGGAGACCACCGGGGAGCTGTTTTTT	CASRMETTGELFF
-	11	TRBJ2-1	TRBV12-3/TRBV12-4	-	TGTGCCAGCAGCCTGGAGAATGAGCAGTTCTTC	CASSLENEQFF
-	10	TRBJ2-5	TRBV6-5	-	TGTGCCATTAACGGGGAGACCCAGTACTTC	CAINGETQYF
once	15	TRBJ2-3	TRBV6-5	TRBD2	TGTGCCAGCGGGGCCTCCGGGACTAGGTCGAATACGCAGTATTTT	CASGASGTRSNTQYF
-	16	TRBJ1-4	TRBV28	TRBD1	TGTGCCAGCAGTTCCCCAGGGGGTACAACTAATGAAAAACTGTTTTTT	CASSSPGGTTNEKLFF
-	14	TRBJ1-4	TRBV28	-	TGTGCCAGCGCCCGACAGACAACTAATGAAAAACTGTTTTTT	CASARQTTNEKLFF
-	15	TRBJ2-5	TRBV28	TRBD2	TGTGCCAGCAGTTTAGGGGTAGCGGGAAGGGAGACCCAGTACTTC	CASSLGVAGRETQYF
once	16	TRBJ2-7	TRBV28	TRBD1	TGTGCCAGCAGTTTAATGATGGACAGGGGGGGGTACGAGCAGTACTTC	CASSLMMDRGGYEQYF
-	13	TRBJ1-4	TRBV5-1	-	TGCGCCAGCAGGTCTGGGGCAAATGAAAAACTGTTTTTT	CASRSGANEKLFF
-	13	TRBJ1-2	TRBV6-6	-	TGTGCCAGCAGTTACTCTCAGGGGCAGGGCTACACCTTC	CASSYSQGQGYTF
-	15	TRBJ1-1	TRBV28	-	TGTGCCAGCAGTTTAAATGCCATCACGGACACTGAAGCTTTCTTT	CASSLNAITDTEAFF
-	10	TRBJ2-1	TRBV20-1	-	TGCAGTGCTTCCGGGAGTAAGCAGTTCTTC	CSASGSKQFF
-	14	TRBJ1-6	TRBV19	-	TGTGCCAGTGATCCCGGGTCATTTAATTCACCCCTCCACTTT	CASDPGSFNSPLHF
-	14	TRBJ2-7	TRBV5-4	TRBD1	TGTGCCAGCAAGAGAGACAGGGGAAGTGAGGAGCAGTACTTC	CASKRDRGSEEQYF
-	13	TRBJ1-6	TRBV12-3/TRBV12-4	-	TGTGCCAGCAGTACCATCGGAGGTTCACCCCTCCACTTT	CASSTIGGSPLHF
-	13	TRBJ1-1	TRBV19	-	TGTGCCAGTAGTATCTCAGGGGTTACTGAAGCTTTCTTT	CASSISGVTEAFF
-	12	TRBJ1-5	TRBV5-8	-	TGTGCCAGCAGCTGGGCCGTTCAGCCCCAGCATTTT	CASSWAVQPQHF
-	14	TRBJ2-2	TRBV19	TRBD2	TGTGCCAGTCGCGGCGGGAGGAGCACCGGGGAGCTGTTTTTT	CASRGGRSTGELFF
-	15	TRBJ2-3	TRBV7-9	TRBD1	TGTGCCAGCAGCTGGGACAGGGGCGACACAGATACGCAGTATTTT	CASSWDRGDTDTQYF